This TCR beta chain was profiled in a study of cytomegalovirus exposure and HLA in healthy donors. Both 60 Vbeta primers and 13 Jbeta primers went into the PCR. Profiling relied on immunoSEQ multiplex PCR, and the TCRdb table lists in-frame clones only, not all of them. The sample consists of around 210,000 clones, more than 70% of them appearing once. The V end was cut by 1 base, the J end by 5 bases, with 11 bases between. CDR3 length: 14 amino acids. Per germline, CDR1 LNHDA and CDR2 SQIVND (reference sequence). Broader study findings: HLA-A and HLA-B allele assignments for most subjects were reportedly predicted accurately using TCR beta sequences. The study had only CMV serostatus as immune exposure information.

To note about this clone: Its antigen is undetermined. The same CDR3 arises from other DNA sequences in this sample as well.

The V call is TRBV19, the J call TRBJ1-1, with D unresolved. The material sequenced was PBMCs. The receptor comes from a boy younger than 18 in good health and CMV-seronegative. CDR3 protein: CASSIGGGGTEAFF. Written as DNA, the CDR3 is TGTGCCAGTAGTATAGGAGGTGGAGGTACTGAAGCTTTCTTT.